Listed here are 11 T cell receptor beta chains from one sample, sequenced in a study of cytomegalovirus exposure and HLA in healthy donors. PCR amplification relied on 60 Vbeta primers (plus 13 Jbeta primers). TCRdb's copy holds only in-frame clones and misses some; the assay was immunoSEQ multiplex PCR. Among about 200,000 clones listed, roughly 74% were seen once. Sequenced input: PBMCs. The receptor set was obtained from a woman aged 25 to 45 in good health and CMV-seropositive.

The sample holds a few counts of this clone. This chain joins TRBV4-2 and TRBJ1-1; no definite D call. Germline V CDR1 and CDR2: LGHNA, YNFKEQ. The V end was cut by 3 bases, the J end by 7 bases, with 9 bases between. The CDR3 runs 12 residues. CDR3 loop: CASSHPEGEAFF. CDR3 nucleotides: TGTGCCAGCAGCCACCCCGAGGGTGAAGCTTTCTTT.

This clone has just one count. The CDR3 region is CASGTGFHTQYF. The CDR3 bases are TGTGCCAGCGGAACAGGGTTTCATACGCAGTATTTT. The chain uses TRBV6-5 and TRBJ2-3, with a weak D call TRBD1 (6 bases). Germline CDR1 and CDR2: MNHEY and SVGAGI. The CDR3 spans 12 residues. V gave up 8 bases and J gave up 7 bases, with 13 bases separating them.

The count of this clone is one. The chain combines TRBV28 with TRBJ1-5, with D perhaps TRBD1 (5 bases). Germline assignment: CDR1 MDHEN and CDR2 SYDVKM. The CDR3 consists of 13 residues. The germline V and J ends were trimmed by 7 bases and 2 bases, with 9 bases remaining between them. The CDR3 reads CASNLGGNQPQHF. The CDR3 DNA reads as TGTGCCAGCAACCTAGGGGGCAATCAGCCCCAGCATTTT. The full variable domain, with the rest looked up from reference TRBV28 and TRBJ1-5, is DVKVTQSSRYLVKRTGEKVFLECVQDMDHENMFWYRQDPGLGLRLIYFSYDVKMKEKGDIPEGYSVSREKKERFSLILESASTNQTSMYLCASNLGGNQPQHFGDGTRLSIL.

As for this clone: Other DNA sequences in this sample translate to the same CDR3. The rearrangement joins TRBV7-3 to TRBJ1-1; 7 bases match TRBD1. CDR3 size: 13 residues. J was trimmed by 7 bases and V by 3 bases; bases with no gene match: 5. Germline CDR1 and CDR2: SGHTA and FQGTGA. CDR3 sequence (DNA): TGTGCCAGCAGCTTGGGACGGGACAGTGAAGCTTTCTTT. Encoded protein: CASSLGRDSEAFF.

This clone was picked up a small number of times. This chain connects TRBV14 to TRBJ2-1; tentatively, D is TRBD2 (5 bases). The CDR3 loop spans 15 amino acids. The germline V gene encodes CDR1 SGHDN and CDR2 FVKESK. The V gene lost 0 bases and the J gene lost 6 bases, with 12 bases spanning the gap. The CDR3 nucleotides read TGTGCCAGCAGCCAAGAGTTAGCGCGAGGCAATGAGCAGTTCTTC. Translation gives CASSQELARGNEQFF.

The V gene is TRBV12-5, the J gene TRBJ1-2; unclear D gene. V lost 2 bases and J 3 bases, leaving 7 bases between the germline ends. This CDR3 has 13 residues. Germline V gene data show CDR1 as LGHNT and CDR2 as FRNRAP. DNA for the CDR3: TGTGCTAGTGGTTTGCCCGGGGACTATGGCTACACCTTC. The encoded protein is CASGLPGDYGYTF.

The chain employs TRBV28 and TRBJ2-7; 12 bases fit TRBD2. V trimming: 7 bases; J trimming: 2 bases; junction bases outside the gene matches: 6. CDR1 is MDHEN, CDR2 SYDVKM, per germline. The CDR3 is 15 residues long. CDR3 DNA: TGTGCCAGCACCCTCGGACTAGCGGGGCCCTACGAGCAGTACTTC. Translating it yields CASTLGLAGPYEQYF.

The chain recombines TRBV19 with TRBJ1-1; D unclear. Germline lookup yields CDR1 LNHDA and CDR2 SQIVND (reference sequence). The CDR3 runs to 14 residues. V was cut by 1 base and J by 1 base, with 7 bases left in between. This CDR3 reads CASSIGPQNTEAFF. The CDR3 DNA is TGTGCCAGTAGTATAGGCCCACAGAACACTGAAGCTTTCTTT. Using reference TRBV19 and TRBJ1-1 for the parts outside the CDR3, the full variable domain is DGGITQSPKYLFRKEGQNVTLSCEQNLNHDAMYWYRQDPGQGLRLIYYSQIVNDFQKGDIAEGYSVSREKKESFPLTVTSAQKNPTAFYLCASSIGPQNTEAFFGQGTRLTVV.

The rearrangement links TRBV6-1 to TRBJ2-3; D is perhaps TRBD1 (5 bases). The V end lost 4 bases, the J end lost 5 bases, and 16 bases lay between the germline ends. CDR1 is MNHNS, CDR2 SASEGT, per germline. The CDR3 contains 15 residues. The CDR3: CASSGIEEGVDTQYF. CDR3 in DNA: TGTGCCAGCAGTGGAATTGAGGAAGGGGTAGATACGCAGTATTTT.

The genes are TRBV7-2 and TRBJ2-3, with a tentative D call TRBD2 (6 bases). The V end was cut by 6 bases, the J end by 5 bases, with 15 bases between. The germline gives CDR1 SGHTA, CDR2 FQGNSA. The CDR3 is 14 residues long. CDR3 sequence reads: CASRLAADRDTQYF. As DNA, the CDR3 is TGTGCCAGCAGACTAGCCGCCGATCGAGATACGCAGTATTTT.

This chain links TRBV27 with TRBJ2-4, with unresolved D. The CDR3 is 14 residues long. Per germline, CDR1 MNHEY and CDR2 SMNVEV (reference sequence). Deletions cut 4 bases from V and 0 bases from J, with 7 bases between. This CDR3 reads CASSSRLAKNIQYF. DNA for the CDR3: TGTGCCAGCAGTTCCCGTCTAGCCAAAAACATTCAGTACTTC.